This entry lists 5 T cell receptor beta chains sequenced from one sample in a study of T cells after yellow fever vaccination. TCRdb called the 5' RACE reads again in MiXCR, with one record for every CDR3 protein. The table shows some 150,000 distinct CDR3 sequences, with more than 9.5% occurring only once. This specimen consisted of CD8+ T cells sorted from PBMCs, obtained 15 days after the yellow fever booster vaccination. These receptors were taken from a man aged 18 to 30 who received the YFV17D yellow fever vaccine.

The chain couples TRBV4-1 to TRBJ2-1; possibly TRBD2 for D (5 bases). The CDR3 runs to 14 residues. Germline CDR1 is MGHRA and CDR2 is YSYEKL. The V end was cut by 4 bases, the J end by 8 bases, with 15 bases between. The CDR3 DNA reads TGCGCCAGCAGCCTGATGAGGGAGTACGATGAGCAGTTCTTC. As protein: CASSLMREYDEQFF.

This clonotype was counted many times. This CDR3 is CASSASFYYGYTF. The CDR3, as DNA: TGTGCCAGCAGTGCATCCTTCTACTATGGCTACACCTTC. The rearrangement joins TRBV6-2 or TRBV6-3 to TRBJ1-2; D not resolved. V shed 5 bases and J shed 3 bases, with 10 bases lying between them. The CDR3 contains 13 residues. Germline V gene data show CDR1 as MNHEY and CDR2 as SVGEGT.

This clonotype was picked up a small number of times. J is TRBJ2-3 and V is TRBV7-8; D not resolved. Germline CDR1 and CDR2: SGHVS and FQNEAQ. The CDR3 loop spans 16 amino acids. Between the trimmed V and J ends, which lost 1 base and 0 bases, there was a span of 11 bases. CDR3 nucleotide sequence: TGTGCCAGCAGCTTAGTCGCGCGGTCTAGCACAGATACGCAGTATTTT. Translating it yields CASSLVARSSTDTQYF.

The chain employs TRBV6-6 and TRBJ1-1; a weak D match, TRBD1 (6 bases). Germline-derived CDR1 and CDR2 are MNHNY and SVGAGI (reference sequence). Trimming removed 6 bases at V and 0 bases at J, with 17 bases between. The CDR3 has 16 residues. This CDR3 is CASRADRMSMNTEAFF. CDR3 bases: TGTGCCAGCAGAGCTGACAGGATGAGCATGAACACTGAAGCTTTCTTT.

This clonotype was counted between two and nine times. This chain links TRBV20-1 with TRBJ1-2, with D perhaps TRBD1 (5 bases). This CDR3 has 11 amino acids. The V end lost 0 bases, the J end lost 8 bases, and 7 bases lay between the germline ends. Germline V gene data show CDR1 as DFQATT and CDR2 as SNEGSKA (reference sequence). In DNA form, the CDR3 reads TGCAGTGCTAGAGACAGGGTGGGCTACACCTTC. Translating it yields CSARDRVGYTF.